A single sample gave rise to the 23 T cell receptor beta chains below, sequenced in a study of cytomegalovirus exposure and HLA in healthy donors. PCR amplification relied on 60 Vbeta primers (plus 13 Jbeta primers). The method was immunoSEQ multiplex PCR; TCRdb's version includes in-frame clones alone and lacks a portion of them. The profile covers 150,000 to 200,000 clones, with roughly 75% appearing a single time and roughly 8.2% taken by the ten largest. Material for sequencing was PBMCs. The receptors come from a woman aged 40 to 50 in good health and CMV-seropositive.

J is TRBJ2-1 and V is TRBV28, with a tentative D call TRBD1 (5 bases). The V gene's germline CDR1 is MDHEN and CDR2 SYDVKM. V lost 4 bases and J lost 5, with 21 bases in between. The CDR3 runs to 17 residues. CDR3 loop: CASSYPVLRTFDNEQFF. CDR3 DNA: TGTGCCAGCAGTTACCCGGTCTTGAGGACATTCGACAATGAGCAGTTCTTC.

This clone has a single count. The rearrangement links TRBV5-4 to TRBJ2-5; 8 positions match TRBD2. This CDR3 has 15 residues. With 5 bases clipped from V and 1 base from J, the junction kept 7 bases outside the gene matches. The germline V gene encodes CDR1 SGHNT and CDR2 YYREEE (reference sequence). The CDR3 is CASRGAGEGQETQYF. The CDR3 DNA is TGTGCCAGCAGGGGAGCGGGAGAGGGCCAAGAGACCCAGTACTTC.

The chain employs TRBV4-1 and TRBJ2-3; 10 bases agree with TRBD2. Germline V CDR1 and CDR2: MGHRA, YSYEKL. Trimming removed 0 bases from V and 3 bases from J; junction bases left unmatched: 6. This CDR3 is built from 17 residues. The CDR3 loop reads CASSQDRLAGVTDTQYF. CDR3 coding DNA: TGCGCCAGCAGCCAAGATCGGCTAGCGGGAGTGACAGATACGCAGTATTTT.

The V and J genes are TRBV19 and TRBJ1-1, with 12 nucleotides matching TRBD1. V shed 5 bases, J shed 1 base, and the junction held 11 bases outside the gene matches. The CDR3 is 18 amino acids. Germline V gene sequence: CDR1 LNHDA, CDR2 SQIVND (reference sequence). The CDR3 protein is CASSGGQGARYGNTEAFF. Here the CDR3 DNA reads TGTGCCAGTAGTGGGGGACAGGGGGCGAGGTACGGGAACACTGAAGCTTTCTTT.

The genes are TRBV25-1 and TRBJ2-5, with D possibly being TRBD1 (7 bases). Germline CDR1 and CDR2: MGHDK and SYGVNS. The ends were cut back, 4 bases at V and 5 bases at J, with 11 bases in the middle. The CDR3 loop spans 13 amino acids. CDR3 in DNA: TGTGCCAGCAGTGCAGGGGGGATCGAGACCCAGTACTTC. It codes for CASSAGGIETQYF.

The CDR3 sequence is CASNTGQGFDTEAFF. In DNA form, the CDR3 reads TGTGCCAGTAACACCGGACAGGGTTTCGACACTGAAGCTTTCTTT. The chain is built from TRBV19 and TRBJ1-1; 8 nucleotides agree with TRBD1. Per germline, CDR1 LNHDA and CDR2 SQIVND (reference sequence). The trim removed 7 bases at V and 3 bases at J, leaving 10 bases unmatched. The CDR3 spans 15 residues. Full variable domain (outside the CDR3, taken from reference TRBV19 and TRBJ1-1): DGGITQSPKYLFRKEGQNVTLSCEQNLNHDAMYWYRQDPGQGLRLIYYSQIVNDFQKGDIAEGYSVSREKKESFPLTVTSAQKNPTAFYLCASNTGQGFDTEAFFGQGTRLTVV.

The sample holds a few counts of this clone. The CDR3: CASSLTGVLNVLTF. The CDR3 nucleotides read TGTGCCAGCAGCTTAACAGGGGTTCTGAACGTCCTGACTTTC. The genes are TRBV11-2 and TRBJ2-6; 7 positions match TRBD1. This CDR3 contains 14 residues. Germline V CDR1 and CDR2: SGHAT, FQNNGV. V lost 2 bases and J lost 10; bases outside the gene matches: 5.

The chain joins TRBV19 to TRBJ1-2; TRBD1 matches at 9 bases. Germline V gene data show CDR1 as LNHDA and CDR2 as SQIVND (reference sequence). The J segment lost 2 bases and the V segment lost 7 bases, leaving 8 bases of the junction unmatched. The CDR3 length is 15 residues. CDR3 nucleotides: TGTGCCAGTAAAATCGGGACAGGGAGGAACTATGGCTACACCTTC. Translating gives CASKIGTGRNYGYTF.

The chain combines TRBV15 with TRBJ2-5; D is ambiguous. The CDR3 length is 13 residues. The germline CDR1 and CDR2 sequences are LNHNV and YYDKDF (reference sequence). V lost 5 bases and J 5 bases, leaving 12 bases between the germline ends. CDR3 coding DNA: TGTGCCACCAGCCCCGGGTGGCGGGAGACCCAGTACTTC. Protein: CATSPGWRETQYF.

This chain connects TRBV5-4 to TRBJ2-3, with 11 positions matching TRBD2. The CDR3 has 17 residues. Trimming at V came to 2 bases and at J to 4 bases, leaving 9 bases not matched to a gene. Per the germline V gene, CDR1 is SGHNT and CDR2 is YYREEE (reference sequence). The CDR3 sequence is CASSLLKLAGEADTQYF. The CDR3 DNA is TGTGCCAGCAGCTTACTCAAACTAGCGGGAGAAGCAGATACGCAGTATTTT.

The chain has TRBV28 and TRBJ1-2; the match to TRBD1 covers 7 bases. Germline V lookup: CDR1 MDHEN, CDR2 SYDVKM. V lost 6 bases, J lost 4 bases, and 11 bases stayed unmatched. The CDR3 has 15 residues. The DNA for the CDR3 is TGTGCCAGCAGCCCACCGGGACAGTCCTTCTATGGCTACACCTTC. Encoded protein: CASSPPGQSFYGYTF.

The chain is built from TRBV19 and TRBJ2-3; D is perhaps TRBD2 (6 bases). Germline loops: CDR1 LNHDA, CDR2 SQIVND (reference sequence). CDR3 size: 16 residues. Trimming stripped 2 bases from V and 2 bases from J, with 14 bases between. For the CDR3, the DNA is TGTGCCAGTAGTATACGGAGGGCCTCCAACACAGATACGCAGTATTTT. This gives the protein CASSIRRASNTDTQYF.

The chain links TRBV28 to TRBJ1-2; D gene unclear. The CDR3 has 11 amino acids. V was cut by 4 bases and J by 4 bases, with 4 bases left in between. Germline V gene data show CDR1 as MDHEN and CDR2 as SYDVKM. The CDR3 bases are TGTGCCAGCAGTTCCTTCTATGGCTACACCTTC. Translating gives CASSSFYGYTF.

This chain links TRBV9 with TRBJ1-2; TRBD1 agrees at 7 bases. Germline V lookup: CDR1 SGDLS, CDR2 YYNGEE. J gave up 8 bases and V 0 bases, and 7 bases lay outside the gene matches. CDR3 size: 14 residues. The CDR3 coding sequence is TGTGCCAGCAGCGTAGCTACAGGGGCCGGGGGCTACACCTTC. Translated: CASSVATGAGGYTF.

A note on this clone: Other DNA sequences in the same sample also yield this CDR3. This chain links TRBV6-6 with TRBJ1-2; D gene ambiguous. Trimming removed 6 bases at V and 2 bases at J, with 7 bases between. Germline CDR1 MNHNY, CDR2 SVGAGI (reference sequence). The CDR3 has 12 amino acids. The CDR3, as DNA: TGTGCCAGCAGACAGCAAAACTATGGCTACACCTTC. Encoded protein: CASRQQNYGYTF.

CDR3 DNA: TGTGCCAGCAGCCTGCAGGGGCGAGGCGCCGGGGAGCTGTTTTTT. Protein sequence: CASSLQGRGAGELFF. The chain is built from TRBV7-8 and TRBJ2-2; maybe TRBD1 (6 bases). V was trimmed by 5 bases and J by 6 bases, leaving 16 bases between them. The CDR3 spans 15 residues. The germline CDR1 and CDR2 sequences are SGHVS and FQNEAQ.

A remark on this clone: The junction departs from the called germline gene at one end, perhaps through a read error. Other DNA sequences in this sample translate to the same CDR3. The gene calls are TRBV4-1 and TRBJ2-6; D possibly corresponds to TRBD2 (6 bases). Germline lookup yields CDR1 MGHRA and CDR2 YSYEKL. The CDR3 extends over 17 amino acids. The CDR3 region has the DNA TGCGCCAGCGCCCGTGGGGGGATAATTTCTGGGGCCAACGTCCTAACTTTC. This translates into CASARGGIISGANVLTF.

In its sample, this clone was seen once. The V call is TRBV7-3, the J call TRBJ1-4; the match to TRBD1 covers 8 bases. Germline V lookup: CDR1 SGHTA, CDR2 FQGTGA. V shed 4 bases, J shed 3 bases, and the junction held 4 bases outside the gene matches. The CDR3 has 15 residues. CDR3 in amino acids: CASSSGTGPNEKLFF. In nucleotides, the CDR3 is TGTGCCAGCAGCTCCGGGACAGGTCCTAATGAAAAACTGTTTTTT. Using reference TRBV7-3 and TRBJ1-4 for the parts outside the CDR3, the full variable domain is GAGVSQTPSNKVTEKGKYVELRCDPISGHTALYWYRQSLGQGPEFLIYFQGTGAADDSGLPNDRFFAVRPEGSVSTLKIQRTERGDSAVYLCASSSGTGPNEKLFFGSGTQLSVL.

The chain has TRBV2 and TRBJ1-2, with a tentative D call TRBD1 (6 bases). CDR1 and CDR2 from the germline V gene are SNHLY and FYNNEI. CDR3 length: 13 residues. Trimming took 7 bases from V and 1 from J, leaving 10 bases between them. The CDR3 bases are TGTGCCAGCACCGGACAGCTTAACTATGGCTACACCTTC. The encoded protein is CASTGQLNYGYTF.

The chain has TRBV7-9 and TRBJ2-1; 11 bases fit TRBD2. The germline CDR1 and CDR2 sequences are SEHNR and FQNEAQ (reference sequence). The ends lost 7 bases at V and 8 bases at J; junction bases unmatched: 13. The CDR3 length is 16 residues. CDR3 nucleotide sequence: TGTGCCAGCACCCCCCGGGTAGCGGGAGGGCCCGATGAGCAGTTCTTC. This codes for CASTPRVAGGPDEQFF.

V usage is TRBV6-1 and J usage is TRBJ2-5, with a weak D call TRBD2 (7 bases). V lost 0 bases to trimming and J lost 6 bases, with 17 bases between them. This CDR3 is built from 16 residues. In germline, CDR1 is MNHNS, CDR2 SASEGT. In DNA form, the CDR3 reads TGTGCCAGCAGTGAAGCGGGGGGCGGGAGTGGACAGACCCAGTACTTC. Translation gives CASSEAGGGSGQTQYF.

V gene TRBV6-6 combines with J gene TRBJ2-7; weak D call: TRBD2 (6 bases). The germline gives CDR1 MNHNY, CDR2 SVGAGI (reference sequence). V shed 6 bases and J shed 2 bases, with 17 bases lying between them. The CDR3 consists of 15 residues. Written as DNA, the CDR3 is TGTGCCAGCAGCAACCGGGTCCCGGGGGCCTACGAGCAGTACTTC. This translates into CASSNRVPGAYEQYF.

V gene TRBV23-1 combines with J gene TRBJ1-1, with 7 bases fitting TRBD1. TRBV23-1 carries the ORF label, with uncertain function. The J segment lost 5 bases and the V segment lost 6 bases, leaving 15 bases of the junction unmatched. This CDR3 spans 16 amino acids. Here the CDR3 DNA reads TGCGCCAGCAGGGGAAGGACAGGTGGTCCGGGAACTGAAGCTTTCTTT. Amino acids: CASRGRTGGPGTEAFF.